This T cell receptor beta chain was identified during a study of shared T cell receptors in the human thymus. This table comes from immunoSEQ multiplex PCR, and its TCRdb copy is limited to in-frame clones, with some not included. The repertoire includes some 720,000 clones, approximately 88% of them detected once, and about 0.01% sits in the top ten. The ends were cut back, 1 base at V and 6 bases at J, with 19 bases in the middle. The germline CDR1 and CDR2 sequences are SGHDN and FVKESK. This CDR3 is 17 amino acids long. The sample was also reused in another study, on human thymus T cells. That work adds: Serving as donors were healthy Finnish infants, each of whom was having open corrective surgery for congenital heart defects. Resections from corrective heart surgery supplied the thymus tissue. Across thymic and blood repertoires, the usage of V and J genes appeared to be biased. Unrelated individuals had highly overlapping thymic repertoires, as reported in related research.

The TCR originated in a boy under two years old with a congenital heart defect. Sequenced: thymocytes. This rearrangement joins TRBV14 to TRBJ2-1, with D possibly being TRBD2 (6 bases). In nucleotides, the CDR3 is TGTGCCAGCAGCCAAGTCGTCAACGGGAGTGTCGGCAATGAGCAGTTCTTC. Translated: CASSQVVNGSVGNEQFF.